A selection of T cell receptor beta chains follows, all from one sample in a study of T cell changes during pregnancy in multiple sclerosis. Clones were read by immunoSEQ multiplex PCR, and TCRdb kept only the in-frame ones, dropping some. The table has 50,000 to 65,000 clones, 85% to 95% seen once; the top ten hold 3.2%. Here the sequenced sample was CD8+ T cells from peripheral blood mononuclear cells, taken in the second trimester of pregnancy. These receptors were obtained from a female donor with multiple sclerosis, enrolled in a pregnancy study. The CDR3 runs from the conserved cysteine through the conserved F or W. Each record gives: CDR3 DNA, CDR3 protein, V gene, D gene, J gene, clone size. D genes are given only for firm matches. Size values are once, few and many counts, or a class for expanded clones, and some rows have none.

TGTGCCAGCAGGTCCGGGACTAGGCGGGCAGATACGCAGTATTTT,CASRSGTRRADTQYF,TRBV27,TRBD2,TRBJ2-3,.
TGTGCCAGTAGTATCCTTTTAGCGGGGTCCTACGAGCAGTACTTC,CASSILLAGSYEQYF,TRBV19,TRBD2,TRBJ2-7,.
TGTGCCAGTGGTCGGGTGAGCACAGATACGCAGTATTTT,CASGRVSTDTQYF,TRBV2,.,TRBJ2-3,.
TGTGCCACCCTAGCGGGAACGGGCTATGAGCAGTTCTTC,CATLAGTGYEQFF,TRBV2,TRBD2,TRBJ2-1,once
TGTGCCAGTAGCGTCGCCGGGAGGTCCTACGAGCAGTACTTC,CASSVAGRSYEQYF,TRBV19,TRBD2,TRBJ2-7,.
TGTGCCAGTAGCTTACCGACTCACAATGAGCAGTTCTTC,CASSLPTHNEQFF,TRBV7-9,.,TRBJ2-1,.
TGTGCCAGTAGTCCCTATCTAGCGGGACCTTTTAAGTCCTACAATGAGCAGTTCTTC,CASSPYLAGPFKSYNEQFF,TRBV19,TRBD2,TRBJ2-1,.
TGTGCCAGCGACGGCAGCGGGGGCGTAGACACCGGGGAGCTGTTTTTT,CASDGSGGVDTGELFF,TRBV7-2,TRBD2,TRBJ2-2,.
TGTGCCAGTAGTATGGTTCCTATACCCTCCTACGAGCAGTACTTC,CASSMVPIPSYEQYF,TRBV19,.,TRBJ2-7,.
TGTGCCAGCAACCCAAGCGGGAACTTCTACAATGAGCAGTTCTTC,CASNPSGNFYNEQFF,TRBV9,TRBD2,TRBJ2-1,.
TGTGCCAGCCGACCGGGACTAGCGGCCACAGATACGCAGTATTTT,CASRPGLAATDTQYF,TRBV27,TRBD2,TRBJ2-3,.
TGTGCCAGTAGTTACCAACCTTTTGGCGGGGAGCAGTTCTTC,CASSYQPFGGEQFF,TRBV19,.,TRBJ2-1,.
TGTGCCAGCAGCTTGAATCGGTTCACAGGGGGAGATGAGACCCAGTACTTC,CASSLNRFTGGDETQYF,TRBV7-2,TRBD1,TRBJ2-5,once
TGTGCCGCGGGAGTCGTATACGAGCAGTACTTC,CAAGVVYEQYF,TRBV27,TRBD2,TRBJ2-7,.
TGTGCCAGCAGCTCCTTACTAAAAAATGAGCAGTTCTTC,CASSSLLKNEQFF,TRBV7-6,.,TRBJ2-1,.
TGTGCCAGCAGTTTATGGACTGGCTACGAGCAGTACTTC,CASSLWTGYEQYF,TRBV27,.,TRBJ2-7,.
TGTGCCAGCAGTTTCGGGACAGGGAGAGCTGAAAAACTGTTTTTT,CASSFGTGRAEKLFF,TRBV27,TRBD1,TRBJ1-4,.
TGTGCCAGCAGTTACTCTCTCGGGAATGTAGACAATGAGCAGTTCTTC,CASSYSLGNVDNEQFF,TRBV6-6,.,TRBJ2-1,.
TGTGCCAGCAGCTTAGAACCACTTGGGACAGGGCCCTACAATGAGCAGTTCTTC,CASSLEPLGTGPYNEQFF,TRBV11-3,TRBD1,TRBJ2-1,.
TGTGCCAGCAGCTCGGACTTCCTCTCCTACGAGCAGTACTTC,CASSSDFLSYEQYF,TRBV7-9,.,TRBJ2-7,few
TGTGCCAGCAGTGGGACAGGGGGCAAAGATGAGCAGTTCTTC,CASSGTGGKDEQFF,TRBV28,TRBD1,TRBJ2-1,.
TGTGCCAGCAGCTCACAGGGGGCTAAGAGAGATACGCAGTATTTT,CASSSQGAKRDTQYF,TRBV7-9,TRBD1,TRBJ2-3,.
TGTGCCAGCAGTTTAGGACAGGGTTACCGGACTGAAGCTTTCTTT,CASSLGQGYRTEAFF,TRBV27,TRBD1,TRBJ1-1,.